This T cell receptor (beta chain) was sequenced during a study of early T cells in non-severe SARS-CoV-2 infection. MiXCR, run by TCRdb on the 5' RACE reads, gives a single entry per CDR3 protein. The repertoire has tens of thousands of distinct CDR3 sequences, about 15% of them found once; the top ten carry less than 7%. V lost 10 bases to trimming and J lost 1 base, with 12 bases between them. Germline V gene data show CDR1 as LNHDA and CDR2 as SQIVND (reference sequence). The CDR3 extends over 13 amino acids. The V call is TRBV19, the J call TRBJ2-3; D might be TRBD2 (5 bases). The sequenced material came from whole blood. The source of this sequence is an adult who was a healthcare worker with PCR-confirmed SARS-CoV-2 infection or an uninfected control (not recorded which). CDR3 nucleotide sequence: TGTGCCACCCGACGGGGAGGCACAGATACGCAGTATTTT. Protein: CATRRGGTDTQYF.